This entry lists 21 T cell receptor beta chains sequenced from one sample in a study of early T cells in non-severe SARS-CoV-2 infection. One entry per CDR3 protein, called by TCRdb with MiXCR from the 5' RACE reads. The sample has about 83,000 distinct CDR3 sequences, 12% seen once. The specimen was whole blood. These receptors all stem from an adult who was a healthcare worker with PCR-confirmed SARS-CoV-2 infection or an uninfected control (not recorded which).

This sequence joins TRBV11-2 and TRBJ2-5; tentatively, D is TRBD1 or TRBD2 (5 bases each). V gave up 5 bases and J gave up 1 base, with 5 bases separating them. The CDR3 length is 12 residues. Germline V CDR1 and CDR2: SGHAT, FQNNGV. Written as DNA, the CDR3 is TGTGCCAGCAGCGGGGGCCAAGAGACCCAGTACTTC. Translating it yields CASSGGQETQYF.

The gene calls are TRBV10-3 and TRBJ1-1; 10 bases line up with TRBD1. The germline gives CDR1 ENHRY, CDR2 SYGVKD. Trimming took 6 bases from V and 5 from J; bases not matched to a gene: 3. The CDR3 is made up of 13 amino acids. The CDR3 bases are TGTGCCATCAGCGGGACAGGGGATACTGAAGCTTTCTTT. It translates to CAISGTGDTEAFF.

The genes are TRBV7-6 and TRBJ2-7; D possibly corresponds to TRBD2 (6 bases). The CDR3 extends over 17 amino acids. V lost 4 bases and J lost 7, with 26 bases in between. Per the germline V gene, CDR1 is SGHVS and CDR2 is FNYEAQ. The DNA of the CDR3 is TGTGCCAGCAGCTCAGACCGTCCGGGACTTTCACTGAGGGAGCAGTACTTC. It translates to CASSSDRPGLSLREQYF. The full variable domain, with the rest looked up from reference TRBV7-6 and TRBJ2-7, is GAGVSQSPRYKVTKRGQDVALRCDPISGHVSLYWYRQALGQGPEFLTYFNYEAQQDKSGLPNDRFSAERPEGSISTLTIQRTEQRDSAMYRCASSSDRPGLSLREQYFGPGTRLTVT.

This clonotype has just a few counts. The rearrangement uses TRBV18 and TRBJ2-1; 9 positions match TRBD1. V lost 4 bases, J lost 3 bases, and 4 bases stayed unmatched. The CDR3 is 15 amino acids. Germline CDR1 and CDR2: KGHSH and LQKENI. The CDR3 nucleotides read TGTGCCAGCTCACAGGGACAGGGTCTCTACAATGAGCAGTTCTTC. Its translation is CASSQGQGLYNEQFF.

The V gene is TRBV29-1, the J gene TRBJ2-3, with a possible D match to TRBD1 (6 bases). Trimming cost V 4 bases and J 0 bases, with 14 bases left between them. Germline lookup yields CDR1 SQVTM and CDR2 ANQGSEA. CDR3 length equals 15 residues. The CDR3 sequence is CSVGGTRPSTDTQYF. CDR3 DNA sequence: TGCAGCGTTGGAGGGACACGTCCTAGCACAGATACGCAGTATTTT.

This clonotype turned up a few times. This chain connects TRBV12-3 or TRBV12-4 to TRBJ2-6; possibly TRBD2 for D (7 bases). CDR3 length: 19 amino acids. The V gene lost 3 bases and the J gene lost 0 bases, with 18 bases spanning the gap. The chain's CDR3 is CASSFWFGGAPSGANVLTF. For the CDR3, the DNA is TGTGCCAGCAGTTTTTGGTTTGGGGGGGCACCCTCTGGGGCCAACGTCCTGACTTTC.

The V gene is TRBV20-1, the J gene TRBJ1-2; TRBD1 agrees at 9 bases. Germline V CDR1 and CDR2: DFQATT, SNEGSKA (reference sequence). The CDR3 is 14 amino acids. V was clipped by 6 bases and J by 10 bases; unmatched bases: 15. Written as DNA, the CDR3 is TGCAGTGCCTGGGGACAGGGAGAGGGAAGTGACTACACCTTC. It translates to CSAWGQGEGSDYTF.

This clonotype has ten or more counts. The gene calls are TRBV19 and TRBJ2-7; no clear D gene. Between the trimmed V and J ends, which lost 5 bases and 4 bases, there was a span of 12 bases. The CDR3 is made up of 13 amino acids. Germline CDR1 is LNHDA and CDR2 is SQIVND (reference sequence). The CDR3 nucleotides read TGTGCCAGTAGTGTGGCGGTGCTTTACGAGCAGTACTTC. Protein: CASSVAVLYEQYF.

A few counts support this clonotype. This chain links TRBV3-1 with TRBJ2-5; a weak D match, TRBD2 (6 bases). Germline V CDR1 and CDR2: LGHDT, YNNKEL (reference sequence). Trimming pared 5 bases from V and 5 bases from J, leaving 18 bases between. The CDR3 length is 15 residues. The CDR3 is CASSAPGLPRETQYF. In DNA, the CDR3 is TGTGCCAGCAGCGCCCCGGGACTCCCTCGGGAGACCCAGTACTTC.

This clonotype was seen at least ten times. The V call is TRBV10-1, the J call TRBJ1-1; D unclear. Trimming took off 0 bases at V and 4 bases at J, with 18 bases between the two ends. There are 17 residues in the CDR3. Germline values: CDR1 WNHNN, CDR2 SYGVQD (reference sequence). The CDR3 DNA sequence: TGCGCCAGCAGTGAGTCGGGAAAGGGTCCCCTGAGCACTGAAGCTTTCTTT. Encoded protein: CASSESGKGPLSTEAFF.

This clonotype was recorded a few times. The rearrangement links TRBV29-1 to TRBJ2-1; 14 positions agree with TRBD2. This CDR3 has 17 residues. Unmatched junction bases numbered 11, after V lost 7 bases and J lost 3 bases. Germline V gene lookup returns CDR1 SQVTM and CDR2 ANQGSEA. CDR3 nucleotide sequence: TGCAGCGCCAACTTCGGGACTAGCGGGAGACTCTACAATGAGCAGTTCTTC. Its protein is CSANFGTSGRLYNEQFF.

This clonotype was recorded many times. The chain combines TRBV7-2 with TRBJ2-3; D is unclear. The CDR3 is 14 amino acids. Trimming removed 2 bases from V and 0 bases from J, with 6 bases in between. The germline V gene encodes CDR1 SGHTA and CDR2 FQGNSA. Here the CDR3 reads CASSLWTSTDTQYF. The CDR3 DNA reads as TGTGCCAGCAGCTTATGGACGAGCACAGATACGCAGTATTTT.

This chain joins TRBV9 and TRBJ2-5; TRBD2 agrees at 8 bases. This CDR3 has 14 amino acids. After removal of 6 bases from V and 5 bases from J, the junction contained 9 bases not matched to a gene. In germline, CDR1 is SGDLS, CDR2 YYNGEE. The CDR3 bases are TGTGCCAGCAACAAGGGACTAGATTTGGAGACCCAGTACTTC. It yields the protein CASNKGLDLETQYF.

The J gene is TRBJ2-5, the V gene TRBV29-1; D is uncertain. V gave up 5 bases and J gave up 5 bases, with 6 bases separating them. Germline assignment: CDR1 SQVTM and CDR2 ANQGSEA. The CDR3 length is 10 residues. This chain's CDR3 is CSVLMETQYF. DNA of the CDR3: TGCAGCGTTTTAATGGAGACCCAGTACTTC. The full variable domain, rest sourced from reference TRBV29-1 and TRBJ2-5, is SAVISQKPSRDICQRGTSLTIQCQVDSQVTMMFWYRQQPGQSLTLIATANQGSEATYESGFVIDKFPISRPNLTFSTLTVSNMSPEDSSIYLCSVLMETQYFGPGTRLLVL.

This clonotype has more than one count but fewer than ten. This chain connects TRBV2 to TRBJ1-1; no firm D call. V shed 6 bases and J shed 1 base, with 12 bases lying between them. The length of the CDR3 is 14 residues. Germline V gene data show CDR1 as SNHLY and CDR2 as FYNNEI. This chain's CDR3 is CASSFNQANTEAFF. The CDR3 DNA sequence: TGTGCCAGCAGCTTCAATCAGGCGAACACTGAAGCTTTCTTT.

With regard to this clonotype: One end of the junction is discordant with germline, which a read error may explain. The chain couples TRBV7-7 to TRBJ2-5, with D possibly being TRBD1 or TRBD2 (5 bases each). This CDR3 has 15 amino acids. From germline, CDR1 is SSHAT and CDR2 FNYEAQ (reference sequence). CDR3 nucleotide sequence: TGTGCTAGCAGCTTAGTAAGAGGGGCTCAAGAGACCCAGTACTTC. Amino acids: CASSLVRGAQETQYF.

This clonotype was seen just once. This sequence may be a read error, since a much larger clone differs from it by one base. This chain uses TRBV6-4 with TRBJ2-1; D gene unclear. Germline CDR1 is MRHNA and CDR2 is SNTAGT. The CDR3 spans 17 residues. V was pared by 4 bases and J by 4 bases, with 20 bases between. The CDR3 DNA sequence: TGTGCCAGCAGTGTATACGGTGGGTCTAACGGGTACAATGAGCAGTTCTTC. It yields the protein CASSVYGGSNGYNEQFF.

This clonotype showed up many times. The rearrangement joins TRBV4-2 to TRBJ2-2; TRBD2 agrees at 13 bases. CDR3 length: 17 amino acids. With 3 bases clipped from V and 7 bases from J, the junction kept 8 bases outside the gene matches. Germline CDR1 and CDR2: LGHNA and YNFKEQ. The CDR3 sequence is CASSQGLAGTEGGELFF. Written as DNA, the CDR3 is TGTGCCAGCAGCCAGGGACTAGCGGGAACGGAGGGCGGGGAGCTGTTTTTT.

V is TRBV20-1 and J is TRBJ2-2; TRBD1 or TRBD2 may be the D gene (5 bases each). Trimming stripped 6 bases from V and 2 bases from J, with 13 bases between. CDR3 length: 14 amino acids. CDR1 is DFQATT, CDR2 SNEGSKA, per germline (reference sequence). The CDR3 protein is CSATWDPNTGELFF. CDR3 DNA sequence: TGCAGTGCCACTTGGGACCCAAACACCGGGGAGCTGTTTTTT.

This clonotype was counted between two and nine times. The gene calls are TRBV20-1 and TRBJ2-7; 7 bases agree with TRBD1. The CDR3 contains 13 residues. V was pared by 1 base and J by 3 bases, with 3 bases of the junction left unmatched. CDR1 and CDR2 (germline): DFQATT, SNEGSKA (reference sequence). The CDR3 DNA reads as TGCAGTGCTAGAGTTGGGACAGACTACGAGCAGTACTTC. Amino acid sequence: CSARVGTDYEQYF.

A few counts support this clonotype. V usage is TRBV4-1 and J usage is TRBJ1-2; D unclear. This CDR3 has 15 residues. V lost 3 bases to trimming and J lost 4 bases, with 15 bases between them. In germline, CDR1 is MGHRA, CDR2 YSYEKL. CDR3 sequence reads: CASSQTSTVRYGYTF. DNA for the CDR3: TGCGCCAGCAGCCAGACAAGCACCGTCCGCTATGGCTACACCTTC.